This T cell receptor (beta chain) was obtained from a study of shared T cell receptors in the human thymus. This CDR3 contains 18 residues. CDR1 and CDR2 from the germline V gene are SGHTA and FQGNSA. The V and J ends lost 0 bases and 0 bases, in that order; junction bases with no gene match: 6. Assay: immunoSEQ multiplex PCR; the TCRdb copy retains only in-frame clones and omits some. The top ten clones hold about 0.013% of a sample with about 540,000 clones, about 84% of them seen once. The data also belong to a second study, concerning human thymus T cells. This second study says: Corrective surgery for congenital heart defects was being performed on the healthy Finnish infants who served as donors. Related research described strongly overlapping thymic repertoires in unrelated people.

This receptor was obtained from a boy in the first two years of life with a congenital heart defect. The chain recombines TRBV7-2 with TRBJ2-4, with TRBD2 matching over 9 bases. Sequenced input: thymocytes. The CDR3 DNA reads TGTGCCAGCAGCTTAGCAGGGGCGCGGGAGGGAGCCAAAAACATTCAGTACTTC. This sequence encodes CASSLAGAREGAKNIQYF. The whole variable domain, remainder taken from reference TRBV7-2 and TRBJ2-4, is GAGVSQSPSNKVTEKGKDVELRCDPISGHTALYWYRQSLGQGLEFLIYFQGNSAPDKSGLPSDRFSAERTGGSVSTLTIQRTQQEDSAVYLCASSLAGAREGAKNIQYFGAGTRLSVL.